Presented here are 5 T cell receptor beta chains from one specimen sequenced in a study of molecular identifiers for immune sequencing clone quantification. TCRdb independently ran MiXCR on the PCR reads; one entry per CDR3 protein. The sample shows more than 550,000 distinct CDR3 sequences, over 25% of them seen only once. Sequencing was carried out using naive CD8+ T cells from blood, with Jurkat cell RNA spiked in. Subset: FACS-sorted CD8+CD4-CCR7+CD45RA+ naive T cells. The source of these receptors is a human donor in good health. Some libraries in this study had Jurkat cell RNA spiked in.

This chain joins TRBV12-3 or TRBV12-4 and TRBJ2-3; tentatively, D is TRBD2 (6 bases). The CDR3 is 16 amino acids. Trimming removed 5 bases from V and 3 bases from J, with 18 bases in between. The CDR3 coding sequence is TGTGCCAGCAGTGTCGGGGACTGGAGTTTAACAGATACGCAGTATTTT. The encoded protein is CASSVGDWSLTDTQYF.

This clonotype has at least ten counts. This chain links TRBV7-9 with TRBJ1-1, with unresolved D. V was trimmed by 3 bases and J by 0 bases, leaving 11 bases between them. Germline values: CDR1 SEHNR, CDR2 FQNEAQ (reference sequence). The CDR3 sequence is 15 residues long. The DNA for the CDR3 is TGTGCCAGCAGCTTCGTCGCAGTCATGAACACTGAAGCTTTCTTT. Its protein product is CASSFVAVMNTEAFF.

This chain connects TRBV10-3 to TRBJ1-1; no reliable D call. CDR3 length: 13 amino acids. V lost 9 bases and J 0 bases, leaving 11 bases between the germline ends. From germline, CDR1 is ENHRY and CDR2 SYGVKD. CDR3 sequence reads: CAIEDPMNTEAFF. The CDR3 coding sequence is TGTGCCATAGAGGACCCTATGAACACTGAAGCTTTCTTT.

This clonotype was recorded at least ten times. The V gene is TRBV5-1, the J gene TRBJ2-7; possibly TRBD1 for D (8 bases). The V gene lost 0 bases and the J gene lost 3 bases, with 16 bases spanning the gap. The germline CDR1 and CDR2 sequences are SGHRS and YFSETQ. The CDR3 sequence is 16 residues long. The CDR3 loop is CASSLDRTGTNYEQYF. The CDR3 region has the DNA TGCGCCAGCAGCTTGGATAGGACAGGGACTAACTACGAGCAGTACTTC. The full variable domain, rest sourced from reference TRBV5-1 and TRBJ2-7, is KAGVTQTPRYLIKTRGQQVTLSCSPISGHRSVSWYQQTPGQGLQFLFEYFSETQRNKGNFPGRFSGRQFSNSRSEMNVSTLELGDSALYLCASSLDRTGTNYEQYFGPGTRLTVT.

V is TRBV13 and J is TRBJ1-2, with a possible D match to TRBD1 (6 bases). The CDR3 contains 14 residues. The ends were cut back, 8 bases at V and 3 bases at J, with 16 bases in the middle. Germline assignment: CDR1 PRHDT and CDR2 FYEKMQ (reference sequence). This CDR3 reads CASSQGSKDYGYTF. CDR3 bases: TGTGCCAGCTCACAGGGTTCAAAGGACTATGGCTACACCTTC.